Only one count was recorded for the clone carrying this T cell receptor beta chain. Its antigen is not known. The time point was: persistent/refractory GD, antithyroid drugs over 5 years with positive TRAb. Generation of the TCR library employed RNA extracted from PBMCs. This record comes from a study of regulatory T cells in long-lasting Graves disease. Study observations and caveats: Peripheral blood was the sole material, not thyroid tissue.

Arm-PCR with iRepertoire HTBI primers amplified the CDR3 regions for these TCR beta libraries. TCRdb re-analysed the multiplex PCR reads in MiXCR, keeping a single row per CDR3 protein. The sample consists of about 470,000 distinct CDR3 sequences, roughly 21% of them appearing once. Specimen: peripheral blood mononuclear cells (PBMCs), collected when the disease was refractory, from a patient treated with antithyroid drugs. This TCR was recovered from a female donor with Graves disease.

The DNA of the CDR3 is TGTGCCAGCAGCGAAACTAGCACAGATACGCAGTATTTT. It is translated as CASSETSTDTQYF. V gene TRBV5-5 combines with J gene TRBJ2-3; D is uncertain. The CDR3 length is 13 residues. Trimming left V 4 bases short and J 0 bases short, with 6 bases between. Germline CDR1 and CDR2: SGHKS and YYEKEE (reference sequence).